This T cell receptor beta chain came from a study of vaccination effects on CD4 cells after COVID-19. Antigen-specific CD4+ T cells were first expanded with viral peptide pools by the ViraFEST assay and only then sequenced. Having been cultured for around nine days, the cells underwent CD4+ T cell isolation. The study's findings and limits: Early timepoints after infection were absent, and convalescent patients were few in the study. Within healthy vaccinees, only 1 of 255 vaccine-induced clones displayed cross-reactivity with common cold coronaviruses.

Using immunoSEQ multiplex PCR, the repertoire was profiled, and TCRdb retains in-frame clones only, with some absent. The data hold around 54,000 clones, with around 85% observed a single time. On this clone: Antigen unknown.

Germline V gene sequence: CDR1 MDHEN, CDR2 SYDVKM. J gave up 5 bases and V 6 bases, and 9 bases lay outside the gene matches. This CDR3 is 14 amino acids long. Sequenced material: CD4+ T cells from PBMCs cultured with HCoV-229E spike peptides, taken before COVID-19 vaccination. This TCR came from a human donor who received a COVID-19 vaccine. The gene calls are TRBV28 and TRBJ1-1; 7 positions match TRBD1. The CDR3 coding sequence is TGTGCCAGCAGAGACAGGGTAGGTTCGACTGAAGCTTTCTTT. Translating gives CASRDRVGSTEAFF.